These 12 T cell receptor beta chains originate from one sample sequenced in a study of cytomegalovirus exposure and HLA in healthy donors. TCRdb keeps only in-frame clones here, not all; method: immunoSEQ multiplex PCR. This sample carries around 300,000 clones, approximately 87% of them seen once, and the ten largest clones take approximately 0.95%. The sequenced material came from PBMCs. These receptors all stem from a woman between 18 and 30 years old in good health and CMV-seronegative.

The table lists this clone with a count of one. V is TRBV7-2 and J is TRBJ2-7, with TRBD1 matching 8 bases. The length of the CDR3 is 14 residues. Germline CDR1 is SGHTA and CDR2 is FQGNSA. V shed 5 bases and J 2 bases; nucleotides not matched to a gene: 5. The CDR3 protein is CASSPGQGAYEQYF. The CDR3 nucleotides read TGTGCCAGCAGCCCTGGACAGGGAGCCTACGAGCAGTACTTC.

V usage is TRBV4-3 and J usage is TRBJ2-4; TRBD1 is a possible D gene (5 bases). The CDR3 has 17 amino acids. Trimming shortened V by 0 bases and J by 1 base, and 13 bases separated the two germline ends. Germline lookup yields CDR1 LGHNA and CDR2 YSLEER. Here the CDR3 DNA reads TGCGCCAGCAGCCAAGATATGGGGCTCGGGGCCAAAAACATTCAGTACTTC. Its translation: CASSQDMGLGAKNIQYF.

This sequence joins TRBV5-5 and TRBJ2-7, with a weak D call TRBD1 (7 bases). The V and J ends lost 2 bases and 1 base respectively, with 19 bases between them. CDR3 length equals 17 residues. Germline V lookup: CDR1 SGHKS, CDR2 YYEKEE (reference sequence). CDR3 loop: CASSLFLARGVSYEQYF. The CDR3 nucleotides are TGTGCCAGCAGCTTATTTTTGGCCAGGGGGGTTTCCTACGAGCAGTACTTC.

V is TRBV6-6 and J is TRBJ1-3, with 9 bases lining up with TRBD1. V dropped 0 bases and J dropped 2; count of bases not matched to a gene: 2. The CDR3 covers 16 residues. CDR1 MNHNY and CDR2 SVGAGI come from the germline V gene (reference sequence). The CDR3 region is CASSYSRDRAGNTIYF. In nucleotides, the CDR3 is TGTGCCAGCAGTTACTCAAGGGACAGGGCTGGAAACACCATATATTTT.

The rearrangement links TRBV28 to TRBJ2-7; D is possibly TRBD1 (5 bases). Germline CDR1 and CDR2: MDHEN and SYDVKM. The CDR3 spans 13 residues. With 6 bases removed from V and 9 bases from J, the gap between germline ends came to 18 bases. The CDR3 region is CASSHPPTGWQYF. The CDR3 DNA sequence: TGTGCCAGCAGCCACCCCCCAACAGGTTGGCAGTACTTC.

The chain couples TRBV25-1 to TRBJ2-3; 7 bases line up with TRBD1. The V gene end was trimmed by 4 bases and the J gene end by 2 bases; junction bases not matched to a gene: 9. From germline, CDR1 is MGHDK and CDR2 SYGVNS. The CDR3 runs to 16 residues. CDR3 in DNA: TGTGCCAGCAGTGCCAAAACAGGGGTGCCCACAGATACGCAGTATTTT. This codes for CASSAKTGVPTDTQYF.

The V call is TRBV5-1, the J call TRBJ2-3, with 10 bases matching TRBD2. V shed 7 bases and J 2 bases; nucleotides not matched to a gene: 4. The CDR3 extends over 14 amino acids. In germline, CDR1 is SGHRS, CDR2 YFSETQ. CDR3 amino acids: CASGLAEYTDTQYF. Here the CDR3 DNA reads TGCGCCAGCGGACTAGCGGAGTACACAGATACGCAGTATTTT. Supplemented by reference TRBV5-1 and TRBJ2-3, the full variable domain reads KAGVTQTPRYLIKTRGQQVTLSCSPISGHRSVSWYQQTPGQGLQFLFEYFSETQRNKGNFPGRFSGRQFSNSRSEMNVSTLELGDSALYLCASGLAEYTDTQYFGPGTRLTVL.

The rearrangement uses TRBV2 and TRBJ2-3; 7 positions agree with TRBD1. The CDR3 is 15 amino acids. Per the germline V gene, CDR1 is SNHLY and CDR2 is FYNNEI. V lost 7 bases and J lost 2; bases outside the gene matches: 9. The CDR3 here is CASTKTGELTDTQYF. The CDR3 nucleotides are TGTGCCAGCACCAAAACAGGGGAACTCACAGATACGCAGTATTTT.

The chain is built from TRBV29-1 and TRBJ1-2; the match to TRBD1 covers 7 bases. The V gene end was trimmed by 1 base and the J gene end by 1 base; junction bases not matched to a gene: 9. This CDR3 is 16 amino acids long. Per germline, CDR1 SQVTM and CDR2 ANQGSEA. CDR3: CSVEGRQGPLNYGYTF. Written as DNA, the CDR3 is TGCAGCGTTGAAGGCAGACAGGGCCCACTTAACTATGGCTACACCTTC.

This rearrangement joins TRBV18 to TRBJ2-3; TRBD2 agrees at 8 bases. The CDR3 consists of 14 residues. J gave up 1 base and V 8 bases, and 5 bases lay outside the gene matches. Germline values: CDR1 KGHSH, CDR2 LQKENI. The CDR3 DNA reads TGTGCCAGCGCCTCTAGCGGGCGCACAGATACGCAGTATTTT. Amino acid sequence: CASASSGRTDTQYF.

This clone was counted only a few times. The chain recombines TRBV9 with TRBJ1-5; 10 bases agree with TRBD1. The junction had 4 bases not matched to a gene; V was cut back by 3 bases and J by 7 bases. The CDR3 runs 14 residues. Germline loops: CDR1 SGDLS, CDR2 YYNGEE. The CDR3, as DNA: TGTGCCAGCAGCGAGGGACAGGGGAACCAGCCCCAGCATTTT. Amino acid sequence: CASSEGQGNQPQHF.

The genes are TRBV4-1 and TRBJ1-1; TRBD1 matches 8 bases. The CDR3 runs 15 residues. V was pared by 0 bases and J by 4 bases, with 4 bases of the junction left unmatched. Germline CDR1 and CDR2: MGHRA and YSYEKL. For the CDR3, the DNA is TGCGCCAGCAGCCAAGATCCGGGACAGGTCACTGAAGCTTTCTTT. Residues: CASSQDPGQVTEAFF.